The rows below give T cell receptor beta chains drawn from one sample of a study of beta chain features in type 1 diabetes. TCRdb's table, derived via immunoSEQ multiplex PCR, lists solely in-frame clones and lacks some. The sample includes some 150,000 clones, 11% seen only once; the top ten take roughly 2%. Sample: central memory CD4+ T cells from blood. The source is a man aged 18-30 years in good health. CDR3s include the opening cysteine and the closing phenylalanine or tryptophan. D genes are given only for firm matches. A clone size is listed for some rows: how often the clone was seen (once, few, many), or a class if it is expanded.

size | J | D | V | CDR3 | DNA
NA | TRBJ2-7 | NA | TRBV11-1 | CASSPPGGRYEQYF | TGTGCCAGCAGCCCCCCTGGGGGCCGGTACGAGCAGTACTTC
few | TRBJ2-5 | NA | TRBV11-2 | CASSYLASGGQETQYF | TGTGCCAGCAGCTACCTGGCCTCCGGCGGCCAAGAGACCCAGTACTTC
NA | TRBJ2-7 | TRBD2 | TRBV4-2 | CASSQGRGDYEQYF | TGTGCCAGCAGCCAAGGACGGGGGGACTACGAGCAGTACTTC
few | TRBJ2-7 | NA | TRBV28 | CASSLLYEQYF | TGTGCCAGCAGTCTCCTCTACGAGCAGTACTTC
NA | TRBJ1-1 | NA | TRBV4-3 | CASSQVVDIFTEAFF | TGCGCCAGCAGCCAAGTAGTCGATATTTTCACTGAAGCTTTCTTT
NA | TRBJ1-1 | TRBD1 | TRBV5-4 | CASSPPGQRSNTEAFF | TGTGCCAGCAGCCCACCGGGACAGCGCTCTAACACTGAAGCTTTCTTT
few | TRBJ2-3 | NA | TRBV10-3 | CAISESGAGLDTQYF | TGTGCCATCAGTGAGTCAGGGGCAGGGCTTGATACGCAGTATTTT
few | TRBJ2-5 | NA | TRBV30 | CAWNLQGWQETQYF | TGTGCCTGGAATCTACAGGGTTGGCAAGAGACCCAGTACTTC
NA | TRBJ1-5 | NA | TRBV2 | CASSEEDGSNQPQHF | TGTGCCAGCAGTGAGGAGGATGGAAGCAATCAGCCCCAGCATTTT
NA | TRBJ1-1 | TRBD1 | TRBV9 | CASSAPPGQDAEAFF | TGTGCCAGCAGCGCCCCGCCGGGACAGGATGCTGAAGCTTTCTTT
NA | TRBJ1-5 | NA | TRBV5-4 | CASSLDAKNQPQHF | TGTGCCAGCAGCTTGGACGCAAAGAATCAGCCCCAGCATTTT
NA | TRBJ2-1 | NA | TRBV5-1 | CASSLGLDDTEQFF | TGCGCCAGCAGCTTGGGACTAGATGATACTGAGCAGTTCTTC
few | TRBJ2-1 | TRBD2 | TRBV9 | CASRPPSGSYNEQFF | TGTGCCAGCAGGCCACCTAGCGGGAGTTACAATGAGCAGTTCTTC
few | TRBJ1-6 | NA | TRBV7-3 | CASSLQPAGNSPLHF | TGTGCCAGCAGCTTACAACCGGCAGGGAATTCACCCCTCCACTTT
NA | TRBJ2-7 | NA | TRBV27 | CASSLQGAYGEQYF | TGTGCCAGCAGTCTACAGGGTGCGTATGGCGAGCAGTACTTC
NA | TRBJ2-7 | TRBD1 | TRBV5-1 | CASSPDRDSYEQYF | TGCGCCAGCAGCCCGGACAGGGATTCCTACGAGCAGTACTTC
NA | TRBJ2-2 | TRBD2 | TRBV7-9 | CASSLVRLAGSTGELFF | TGTGCCAGCAGCTTAGTAAGACTAGCGGGATCTACCGGGGAGCTGTTTTTT
few | TRBJ1-2 | TRBD1 | TRBV30 | CAWSSQGADGYTF | TGTGCCTGGAGTAGTCAGGGGGCAGATGGCTACACCTTC
NA | TRBJ2-3 | NA | TRBV5-4 | CASSLDPSVPTDTQYF | TGTGCCAGCAGCTTGGACCCGAGCGTCCCCACAGATACGCAGTATTTT
NA | TRBJ2-5 | NA | TRBV2 | CASSNKETQYF | TGTGCCAGCAGTAATAAAGAGACCCAGTACTTC
NA | TRBJ2-7 | NA | TRBV4-2 | CASSQEGSSRILGQYF | TGTGCCAGCAGCCAAGAGGGTAGCTCCAGAATACTTGGGCAGTACTTC
few | TRBJ1-1 | TRBD1 | TRBV28 | CASSQAGGRAEAFF | TGTGCCAGCAGCCAGGCAGGGGGAAGGGCTGAAGCTTTCTTT
NA | TRBJ2-7 | TRBD2 | TRBV5-1 | CASSSRGRLAGAYEQYF | TGCGCCAGCAGCTCCCGAGGAAGACTAGCGGGGGCCTACGAGCAGTACTTC
few | TRBJ1-4 | NA | TRBV7-2 | CASSPSQGTNEKLFF | TGTGCCAGCAGCCCATCACAGGGAACTAATGAAAAACTGTTTTTT
NA | TRBJ2-3 | TRBD2 | TRBV7-9 | CASSGLAGGRSTSTDTQYF | TGTGCCAGCAGCGGACTAGCGGGTGGAAGGAGCACTAGCACAGATACGCAGTATTTT
NA | TRBJ1-6 | TRBD1 | TRBV7-2 | CASSSTGGRTSPLHF | TGTGCCAGCAGCTCCACAGGGGGCCGTACTTCACCCCTCCACTTT
NA | TRBJ1-1 | TRBD1 | TRBV9 | CASSTGTVATEAFF | TGTGCCAGCAGCACCGGGACAGTAGCCACTGAAGCTTTCTTT
NA | TRBJ2-7 | NA | TRBV6-5 | CASSNPSTNEQYF | TGTGCCAGCAGTAACCCTAGTACTAACGAGCAGTACTTC
NA | TRBJ1-2 | TRBD1 | TRBV6-4 | CASRPEGTANYGYTF | TGTGCCAGCAGACCCGAGGGGACAGCTAACTATGGCTACACCTTC
many | TRBJ2-1 | TRBD1 | TRBV7-9 | CASSGYDRGLDEQFF | TGTGCCAGCAGCGGGTACGACAGGGGGCTTGATGAGCAGTTCTTC
few | TRBJ2-5 | TRBD2 | TRBV11-2 | CASSLIAGGGETQYF | TGTGCCAGCAGCTTAATAGCGGGGGGCGGAGAGACCCAGTACTTC
NA | TRBJ2-2 | TRBD2 | TRBV9 | CASSVGGGRVHTGELFF | TGTGCCAGCAGCGTAGGCGGCGGGAGGGTGCACACCGGGGAGCTGTTTTTT
few | TRBJ2-7 | NA | TRBV20-1 | CSARGGREQYF | TGCAGTGCTAGAGGGGGGCGCGAGCAGTACTTC
few | TRBJ2-4 | NA | TRBV28 | CASSLSLSAKNIQYF | TGTGCCAGCAGTTTATCCCTTAGTGCCAAAAACATTCAGTACTTC
few | TRBJ2-5 | TRBD2 | TRBV6-5 | CASSYPGGSETQYF | TGTGCCAGCAGTTACCCCGGGGGGTCAGAGACCCAGTACTTC
NA | TRBJ2-4 | NA | TRBV2 | CASVKERVNDIQYF | TGTGCCAGCGTCAAGGAGAGGGTCAATGACATTCAGTACTTC
few | TRBJ1-4 | TRBD1 | TRBV2 | CASRMGTGRNEKLFF | TGTGCCAGCAGGATGGGGACAGGGAGGAATGAAAAACTGTTTTTT